This T cell receptor beta chain originates from a study of monozygotic twins with inflammatory bowel disease. CDR3 length equals 16 residues. Germline CDR1 is SGDLS and CDR2 is YYNGEE. Following a re-call of the 5' RACE reads, TCRdb has one entry per CDR3 protein and lacks DNA. This listing includes approximately 400,000 distinct CDR3 sequences. The gene calls are TRBV9 and TRBJ2-6; as DNA is missing, the TRBD1 call by TCRdb cannot be tested. The receptor was isolated from a human donor with ulcerative colitis or Crohn's disease, or a healthy co-twin of an affected twin (not recorded which). The sample was blood. CDR3 in amino acids: CASSSPGEAGANVLTF. Full variable domain (remainder filled in from reference TRBV9 and TRBJ2-6): DSGVTQTPKHLITATGQRVTLRCSPRSGDLSVYWYQQSLDQGLQFLIQYYNGEERAKGNILERFSAQQFPDLHSELNLSSLELGDSALYFCASSSPGEAGANVLTFGAGSRLTVL.